This entry lists 29 T cell receptor beta chains sequenced from one sample in a study of Ad26.COV2.S vaccination and SARS-CoV-2 variants. Stated treatment: roughly 18 received Ad26.COV2.S at low or high dose, single or two shots; roughly 5 received placebo; per-sample allocation not given. Day 63 after the first injection of vaccine or placebo was the sampling time. The table came from immunoSEQ multiplex PCR; TCRdb's copy has only in-frame clones and leaves some out. The profile shows approximately 300,000 clones, approximately 80% of them singletons. The sample consisted of peripheral blood, taken in a trial of Ad26.COV2.S vaccine versus placebo. Receptor source: a person aged 18 to 65 who received the Ad26.COV2.S COVID-19 vaccine or a placebo.

This clone showed up just a few times. V is TRBV9 and J is TRBJ2-7; D not resolved. Germline CDR1 reads SGDLS; CDR2 reads YYNGEE. The CDR3 totals 15 residues. The V end was cut by 2 bases, the J end by 4 bases, with 16 bases between. As DNA, the CDR3 is TGTGCCAGCAGCGTCGACCCAGACCCCTCTTACGAGCAGTACTTC. This translates into CASSVDPDPSYEQYF.

The gene calls are TRBV19 and TRBJ2-1; TRBD1 might be the D (5 bases). CDR3 size: 16 residues. V gave up 8 bases and J gave up 2 bases, with 19 bases separating them. Germline loops: CDR1 LNHDA, CDR2 SQIVND (reference sequence). The CDR3 sequence: CASLGQGNLAYNEQFF. The CDR3 DNA reads TGTGCCAGTCTAGGGCAGGGTAATTTAGCCTACAATGAGCAGTTCTTC.

The chain combines TRBV24-1 with TRBJ1-5; the D is unclear. V was pared by 7 bases and J by 0 bases, with 18 bases between. Per the germline V gene, CDR1 is KGHDR and CDR2 is SFDVKD. The CDR3 contains 17 residues. CDR3 DNA: TGTGCCACCAGGATGCCCGGACGGCCGTATAGCAATCAGCCCCAGCATTTT. Translating gives CATRMPGRPYSNQPQHF.

J is TRBJ2-3 and V is TRBV9; tentatively, D is TRBD1 (5 bases). Trimming cost V 4 bases and J 8 bases, with 20 bases left between them. Germline V gene lookup returns CDR1 SGDLS and CDR2 YYNGEE. CDR3 length equals 15 residues. The CDR3 is CASSQRTSAVATQYF. CDR3 coding DNA: TGTGCCAGCAGCCAAAGGACATCCGCAGTGGCTACGCAGTATTTT.

This clone appeared a single time. The rearrangement uses TRBV6-4 and TRBJ2-2; D is uncertain. This CDR3 is 13 amino acids long. The germline CDR1 and CDR2 sequences are MRHNA and SNTAGT. Trimming left V 6 bases short and J 1 base short, with 6 bases between. The CDR3 coding sequence is TGTGCCAGCAGCTCGCAGAACACCGGGGAGCTGTTTTTT. It encodes CASSSQNTGELFF.

The chain couples TRBV5-1 to TRBJ1-2; no clear D. Germline V lookup: CDR1 SGHRS, CDR2 YFSETQ. This CDR3 contains 13 residues. Trimming left V 4 bases short and J 4 bases short, with 11 bases between. This CDR3 is CASSQRHAYGYTF. In nucleotides, the CDR3 is TGCGCCAGCAGCCAAAGACATGCCTATGGCTACACCTTC.

The chain uses TRBV12-5 and TRBJ1-2, with unresolved D. This CDR3 has 12 amino acids. The germline V gene encodes CDR1 LGHNT and CDR2 FRNRAP. The V end lost 6 bases, the J end lost 3 bases, and 8 bases lay between the germline ends. Here the CDR3 DNA reads TGTGCTAGTGGGAGAGACTACTATGGCTACACCTTC. It is translated as CASGRDYYGYTF. Supplemented by reference TRBV12-5 and TRBJ1-2, the full variable domain reads DARVTQTPRHKVTEMGQEVTMRCQPILGHNTVFWYRQTMMQGLELLAYFRNRAPLDDSGMPKDRFSAEMPDATLATLKIQPSEPRDSAVYFCASGRDYYGYTFGSGTRLTVV.

The chain uses TRBV7-9 and TRBJ1-2; 7 bases match TRBD1. Per germline, CDR1 SEHNR and CDR2 FQNEAQ (reference sequence). The CDR3 loop spans 15 amino acids. Germline trimming cut 4 bases from V and 1 base from J; bases unmatched to any gene: 6. The CDR3 protein is CASSYNRGSNYGYTF. For the CDR3, the DNA is TGTGCCAGCAGCTACAACAGGGGAAGTAACTATGGCTACACCTTC.

This clone occurred once. The chain uses TRBV27 and TRBJ2-7; D is unresolved. Between the trimmed V and J ends, which lost 1 base and 8 bases, there was a span of 12 bases. Germline CDR1 reads MNHEY; CDR2 reads SMNVEV (reference sequence). CDR3 length: 13 residues. CDR3 nucleotide sequence: TGTGCCAGCAGTTTATTTTCGTATGGGCAGCAGTACTTC. Translating gives CASSLFSYGQQYF.

The chain joins TRBV6-1 to TRBJ2-7; D may match TRBD1 or TRBD2 (5 bases each). CDR1 is MNHNS, CDR2 SASEGT, per germline. Trimming stripped 2 bases from V and 2 bases from J, with 13 bases between. The length of the CDR3 is 15 residues. The CDR3 DNA follows: TGTGCCAGCAGTGAATCTGGGACGGAGGCCTACGAGCAGTACTTC. Amino acids: CASSESGTEAYEQYF.

CDR3 DNA: TGTGCCAGCAGACGGGACAGGGGGAACGGGGAGCTGTTTTTT. The encoded protein is CASRRDRGNGELFF. The V and J genes are TRBV7-3 and TRBJ2-2; TRBD1 matches 11 bases. The V segment lost 6 bases and the J segment 7 bases; nucleotides outside the gene matches: 4. The CDR3 is 14 amino acids. CDR1 is SGHTA, CDR2 FQGTGA, per germline.

This chain uses TRBV6-1 with TRBJ2-1; 11 bases are shared with TRBD1. J was trimmed by 6 bases and V by 4 bases; bases with no gene match: 8. The germline V gene encodes CDR1 MNHNS and CDR2 SASEGT. The CDR3 loop spans 16 amino acids. For the CDR3, the DNA is TGTGCCAGCAGTGTACTAACCGGGACAGGGGGCAATGAGCAGTTCTTC. Translating gives CASSVLTGTGGNEQFF.

The rearrangement links TRBV2 to TRBJ2-5; 7 bases fit TRBD1. CDR3 size: 15 residues. The germline CDR1 and CDR2 sequences are SNHLY and FYNNEI. Germline trimming cut 5 bases from V and 5 bases from J; bases unmatched to any gene: 11. The CDR3 spells CASSLDRDIGETQYF. As DNA, the CDR3 is TGTGCCAGCAGTCTTGACAGGGATATTGGCGAGACCCAGTACTTC.

CDR3 coding DNA: TGTGCCAGCAGCCCGCGAAGGGCAGCCCCGGATACGCAGTATTTT. Its protein is CASSPRRAAPDTQYF. The chain has TRBV4-2 and TRBJ2-3; D is uncertain. CDR1 is LGHNA, CDR2 YNFKEQ, per germline. The CDR3 is 15 residues long. Trimming removed 4 bases from V and 6 bases from J, with 17 bases in between.

The J gene is TRBJ1-1, the V gene TRBV3-1 (or the pseudogene TRBV3-2), with D perhaps matching TRBD1 (6 bases). Trimming cost V 3 bases and J 14 bases, with 16 bases left between them. The CDR3 is 12 amino acids. The germline V gene has CDR1 LGHDT and CDR2 YNNKEL (reference sequence). The CDR3: CASSQNDRTVFF. DNA for the CDR3: TGTGCCAGCAGCCAGAACGATCGGACAGTATTCTTT.

The chain has TRBV5-1 and TRBJ2-7; maybe TRBD1 (6 bases). This CDR3 is 13 amino acids long. Trimming took 0 bases from V and 5 from J, leaving 9 bases between them. Germline lookup yields CDR1 SGHRS and CDR2 YFSETQ. CDR3 coding DNA: TGCGCCAGCAGCTTGGGGCAGGGGAACGAGCAGTACTTC. Translating gives CASSLGQGNEQYF. Complete variable domain (other parts from reference TRBV5-1 and TRBJ2-7): KAGVTQTPRYLIKTRGQQVTLSCSPISGHRSVSWYQQTPGQGLQFLFEYFSETQRNKGNFPGRFSGRQFSNSRSEMNVSTLELGDSALYLCASSLGQGNEQYFGPGTRLTVT.

The chain employs TRBV3-1 (or the pseudogene TRBV3-2) and TRBJ1-1; D might be TRBD1 (6 bases). This CDR3 is built from 12 residues. CDR1 and CDR2 (germline): LGHDT, YNNKEL (reference sequence). Deletions cut 4 bases from V and 6 bases from J, with 9 bases between. CDR3 amino acids: CASSRGGSEAFF. CDR3 DNA: TGTGCCAGCAGCCGAGGGGGTTCTGAAGCTTTCTTT.

V and J are TRBV5-4 and TRBJ1-1; TRBD1 is a possible D gene (5 bases). Germline V gene data show CDR1 as SGHNT and CDR2 as YYREEE (reference sequence). The CDR3 is 15 residues long. V was clipped by 4 bases and J by 1 base, with 14 bases between them. The CDR3 spells CASSHTRQPNTEAFF. The CDR3 DNA follows: TGTGCCAGCAGCCACACACGACAGCCGAACACTGAAGCTTTCTTT.

This clone was detected only once. The chain joins TRBV30 to TRBJ1-5; a possible D gene is TRBD1 (5 bases). The CDR3 spans 14 residues. The germline CDR1 and CDR2 sequences are GTSNPN and SVGIG (reference sequence). Between the trimmed V and J ends, which lost 0 bases and 11 bases, there was a span of 17 bases. Here the CDR3 reads CAWSVLPGMKAQHF. CDR3 nucleotide sequence: TGTGCCTGGAGTGTGTTACCAGGGATGAAGGCCCAGCATTTT.

The V and J genes are TRBV19 and TRBJ1-1, with 8 bases matching TRBD1. Germline loops: CDR1 LNHDA, CDR2 SQIVND (reference sequence). Trimming removed 6 bases from V and 11 bases from J; junction bases left unmatched: 17. The CDR3 is made up of 15 amino acids. The CDR3 nucleotides are TGTGCCAGTAGCCCTACGGGACAGGTACGATTGAAGGCTTTCTTT. Residues: CASSPTGQVRLKAFF.

The chain couples TRBV6-5 to TRBJ1-1, with D maybe TRBD1 (6 bases). Per germline, CDR1 MNHEY and CDR2 SVGAGI. The germline V and J ends were trimmed by 7 bases and 9 bases, with 18 bases remaining between them. This CDR3 is built from 13 residues. The CDR3 here is CASTLTRGQKAFF. The CDR3 DNA sequence: TGTGCCAGCACCCTAACCCGGGGGCAAAAAGCTTTCTTT.

In this sample, this clone turned up once. This chain connects TRBV6-5 to TRBJ1-1, with a possible D match to TRBD1 (5 bases). Germline lookup yields CDR1 MNHEY and CDR2 SVGAGI. V lost 4 bases, J lost 1 base, and 10 bases lay in between. The CDR3 is made up of 14 amino acids. The CDR3 DNA reads TGTGCCAGCAGTTCCGGACACCCGAACACTGAAGCTTTCTTT. Its translation: CASSSGHPNTEAFF.

The chain joins TRBV2 to TRBJ2-7, with 12 bases that match TRBD2. V gave up 2 bases and J gave up 4 bases; unmatched junction bases: 6. There are 16 residues in the CDR3. CDR1 and CDR2 from the germline V gene are SNHLY and FYNNEI. In DNA form, the CDR3 reads TGTGCCAGCAGTGAAAGGGGCGGGACTAGCGGGTACGAGCAGTACTTC. Encoded protein: CASSERGGTSGYEQYF.

This chain connects TRBV9 to TRBJ2-6, with 7 bases that match TRBD1. CDR1 and CDR2 from the germline V gene are SGDLS and YYNGEE. This CDR3 region has 16 residues. With V trimmed by 6 bases and J by 4 bases, 10 bases remained unmatched. CDR3 region: CASNLQGQAGANVLTF. CDR3 nucleotides: TGTGCCAGCAACCTACAGGGGCAGGCCGGGGCCAACGTCCTGACTTTC. The whole variable domain, filled in from reference TRBV9 and TRBJ2-6, reads DSGVTQTPKHLITATGQRVTLRCSPRSGDLSVYWYQQSLDQGLQFLIQYYNGEERAKGNILERFSAQQFPDLHSELNLSSLELGDSALYFCASNLQGQAGANVLTFGAGSRLTVL.

DNA of the CDR3: TGTGCCAGCAGCTCTGACAGGACGTATTCACCCCTCCACTTT. Amino acid sequence: CASSSDRTYSPLHF. The chain is built from TRBV6-2 or TRBV6-3 and TRBJ1-6; a possible D gene is TRBD1 (6 bases). Germline loops: CDR1 MNHEY, CDR2 SVGEGT. This CDR3 is 14 amino acids long. V shed 6 bases and J shed 8 bases, with 14 bases lying between them.

V and J are TRBV12-3 or TRBV12-4 and TRBJ1-5; D is undetermined. The CDR3 is 13 residues long. V lost 3 bases and J lost 7, with 10 bases in between. CDR3 DNA sequence: TGTGCCAGCAGTTTTCCCCCGGCACAGCCCCAGCATTTT. Translated: CASSFPPAQPQHF.

The chain is built from TRBV24-1 and TRBJ2-1, with 7 bases that match TRBD1. Germline CDR1 is KGHDR and CDR2 is SFDVKD. V dropped 3 bases and J dropped 9; count of bases not matched to a gene: 7. The CDR3 length is 14 residues. Here the CDR3 reads CATSDPGQAGEQFF. CDR3 sequence (DNA): TGTGCCACCAGTGATCCCGGACAGGCCGGTGAGCAGTTCTTC.

The J gene is TRBJ2-5, the V gene TRBV21-1; the table gives TRBD1 as D, unverified against the DNA. TRBV21-1 has pseudogene status. This CDR3 is 17 amino acids long. The CDR3 reads CASSTARQTGAQETQYF. CDR3 coding DNA: TGTGCCAGCAGCACAGCACGACAGACAGGGGCACAAGAGACCCAGTACTTC.

This chain links TRBV4-1 with TRBJ2-1; D unresolved. The CDR3 is made up of 17 amino acids. Germline V lookup: CDR1 MGHRA, CDR2 YSYEKL. The V gene lost 4 bases and the J gene lost 7 bases, with 23 bases spanning the gap. The CDR3 DNA is TGCGCCAGCAGCCCTAGATCTGGCAGACTTGGGTATAATGAGCAGTTCTTC. Amino acid sequence: CASSPRSGRLGYNEQFF.